The 23 T cell receptor beta chains listed next were all sequenced from one sample in a study of cytomegalovirus exposure and HLA in healthy donors. It was with 60 Vbeta and 13 Jbeta primers that the PCR ran. The repertoire was sequenced with immunoSEQ multiplex PCR; TCRdb's copy has only in-frame clones and lacks some. The data hold approximately 90,000 clones, with around 75% observed a single time. The sequenced sample consisted of PBMCs. The receptors come from a man between 40 and 49 years old in good health and CMV-seronegative.

This clone was recorded only once. This chain links TRBV5-4 with TRBJ2-1; 8 nucleotides align to TRBD1. CDR1 and CDR2 (germline): SGHNT, YYREEE (reference sequence). CDR3 length equals 15 residues. Losses at the gene ends were 4 bases for V and 3 bases for J; bases not matched to a gene: 6. The CDR3 reads CASSVGRGLYNEQFF. The CDR3 nucleotides read TGTGCCAGCAGCGTGGGCAGGGGGCTCTACAATGAGCAGTTCTTC.

The chain recombines TRBV29-1 with TRBJ2-5, with 8 bases lining up with TRBD1. The trim removed 2 bases at V and 1 base at J, leaving 3 bases unmatched. This CDR3 contains 14 residues. Germline V gene sequence: CDR1 SQVTM, CDR2 ANQGSEA. CDR3 nucleotide sequence: TGCAGCGTTGAAAGCAGGGGGCTCCAAGAGACCCAGTACTTC. It is translated as CSVESRGLQETQYF.

The chain uses TRBV9 and TRBJ1-2; 9 bases map to TRBD1. This CDR3 has 15 residues. Germline lookup yields CDR1 SGDLS and CDR2 YYNGEE. V gave up 4 bases and J gave up 4 bases; unmatched junction bases: 8. The CDR3 here is CASSTTTDRGYGYTF. In DNA, the CDR3 is TGTGCCAGCAGCACGACTACGGACAGGGGCTATGGCTACACCTTC.

The chain uses TRBV9 and TRBJ1-1; unclear D gene. Germline CDR1 is SGDLS and CDR2 is YYNGEE. CDR3 length: 16 amino acids. V was trimmed by 3 bases and J by 0 bases, leaving 15 bases between them. The CDR3 is CASSAEAEGLNTEAFF. In DNA form, the CDR3 reads TGTGCCAGCAGCGCGGAAGCAGAGGGCTTGAACACTGAAGCTTTCTTT.

V is TRBV29-1 and J is TRBJ1-4; 8 bases match TRBD1. The germline V gene encodes CDR1 SQVTM and CDR2 ANQGSEA. With 6 bases clipped from V and 7 bases from J, the junction kept 7 bases outside the gene matches. This CDR3 region has 13 residues. The chain's CDR3 is CSVEDRDGEKLFF. The DNA for the CDR3 is TGCAGCGTCGAGGACAGGGATGGTGAAAAACTGTTTTTT. The whole variable domain, remainder taken from reference TRBV29-1 and TRBJ1-4, is SAVISQKPSRDICQRGTSLTIQCQVDSQVTMMFWYRQQPGQSLTLIATANQGSEATYESGFVIDKFPISRPNLTFSTLTVSNMSPEDSSIYLCSVEDRDGEKLFFGSGTQLSVL.

The J gene is TRBJ1-2, the V gene TRBV5-1; maybe TRBD1 (5 bases). Germline CDR1 SGHRS, CDR2 YFSETQ. Trimming cost V 0 bases and J 6 bases, with 15 bases left between them. This CDR3 has 15 amino acids. The CDR3 coding sequence is TGCGCCAGCAGCTTGGGGCAGGGCCCTACTAATGGCTACACCTTC. Translated: CASSLGQGPTNGYTF.

The J gene is TRBJ2-3, the V gene TRBV5-1; 8 bases are a match to TRBD1. This CDR3 has 16 residues. Germline-derived CDR1 and CDR2 are SGHRS and YFSETQ. Germline trimming cut 4 bases from V and 5 bases from J; bases unmatched to any gene: 12. The CDR3, as DNA: TGCGCCAGCAGCCCGTGGGGACAGGAGATTGAAGATACGCAGTATTTT. This codes for CASSPWGQEIEDTQYF.

The chain recombines TRBV29-1 with TRBJ1-1; 9 bases are shared with TRBD1. Losses at the gene ends were 7 bases for V and 3 bases for J; bases not matched to a gene: 6. The CDR3 is made up of 13 amino acids. Germline lookup yields CDR1 SQVTM and CDR2 ANQGSEA. CDR3 bases: TGCAGCGCCACAGGGGGCTGGGACACTGAAGCTTTCTTT. Translating gives CSATGGWDTEAFF.

This clone was seen once. The chain joins TRBV19 to TRBJ2-7, with TRBD1 identical over 9 bases. Looked up from germline, CDR1 is LNHDA and CDR2 is SQIVND (reference sequence). There are 15 residues in the CDR3. Trimming removed 6 bases from V and 7 bases from J; junction bases left unmatched: 13. The CDR3 sequence is CASSIRVQGAQEQYF. CDR3 sequence (DNA): TGTGCCAGTAGCATAAGGGTACAGGGGGCGCAAGAGCAGTACTTC.

The count of this clone is one. The chain joins TRBV10-3 to TRBJ2-5; 12 nucleotides match TRBD2. J was trimmed by 9 bases and V by 10 bases; bases with no gene match: 12. Germline loops: CDR1 ENHRY, CDR2 SYGVKD. The CDR3 is made up of 14 amino acids. CDR3 loop: CASNGLAGQSSQYF. DNA for the CDR3: TGTGCCAGCAATGGACTAGCGGGACAGAGCTCCCAGTACTTC.

The chain couples TRBV4-2 to TRBJ2-7, with 8 bases lining up with TRBD1. V was clipped by 0 bases and J by 5 bases; unmatched bases: 21. The CDR3 has 20 residues. The germline gives CDR1 LGHNA, CDR2 YNFKEQ. The CDR3 region has the DNA TGTGCCAGCAGCCAAGATAACGAGTTAGGGGCGGGCCAGGGGGCCCACGAGCAGTACTTC. It is translated as CASSQDNELGAGQGAHEQYF.

J is TRBJ2-7 and V is TRBV6-5; tentatively, D is TRBD1 (6 bases). The CDR3 is 12 residues long. V lost 10 bases to trimming and J lost 6 bases, with 16 bases between them. Germline values: CDR1 MNHEY, CDR2 SVGAGI. CDR3 bases: TGTGCCACCTCGCTGGGGGCGGGCGAGCAGTACTTC. Its protein is CATSLGAGEQYF.

The chain links TRBV5-8 to TRBJ1-4, with D tentatively TRBD1 (6 bases). V was pared by 4 bases and J by 4 bases, with 14 bases between. Germline lookup yields CDR1 SGHTS and CDR2 YDEGEE. This CDR3 region has 15 residues. The CDR3 DNA sequence: TGTGCCAGCAGCGGGGACAACTTCCATAATGAAAAACTGTTTTTT. Its translation: CASSGDNFHNEKLFF.

A single count supports this clone. The genes are TRBV7-8 and TRBJ2-1, with D perhaps TRBD2 (7 bases). The germline V and J ends were trimmed by 5 bases and 7 bases, with 15 bases remaining between them. Looked up from germline, CDR1 is SGHVS and CDR2 is FQNEAQ. The CDR3 spans 14 residues. The CDR3 here is CASSERRGANEQFF. The CDR3 DNA follows: TGTGCCAGCAGCGAGCGACGGGGGGCGAATGAGCAGTTCTTC.

This chain links TRBV27 with TRBJ2-2, with D perhaps matching TRBD1 (5 bases). Germline V gene lookup returns CDR1 MNHEY and CDR2 SMNVEV (reference sequence). The CDR3 has 14 residues. V lost 5 bases and J lost 3, with 10 bases in between. The CDR3 bases are TGTGCCAGCAGTCCAGGGTGGGACACCGGGGAGCTGTTTTTT. It yields the protein CASSPGWDTGELFF.

J is TRBJ2-7 and V is TRBV5-1; D perhaps matches TRBD1 (6 bases). Germline CDR1 and CDR2: SGHRS and YFSETQ. The ends were cut back, 4 bases at V and 5 bases at J, with 16 bases in the middle. The CDR3 totals 14 residues. The CDR3 region has the DNA TGCGCCAGCAGCCGGGACATCCGGAGTGACGAGCAGTACTTC. This encodes CASSRDIRSDEQYF.

The rearrangement links TRBV10-1 to TRBJ2-1, with 10 bases fitting TRBD2. After removal of 5 bases from V and 7 bases from J, the junction contained 2 bases not matched to a gene. The CDR3 spans 13 residues. Germline-derived CDR1 and CDR2 are WNHNN and SYGVQD (reference sequence). The CDR3 reads CASSSSGSNEQFF. The CDR3, as DNA: TGCGCCAGCAGTTCTAGCGGGAGTAATGAGCAGTTCTTC.

The rearrangement joins TRBV28 to TRBJ2-5; TRBD2 matches 7 bases. Germline CDR1 and CDR2: MDHEN and SYDVKM. The CDR3 is 14 residues long. The junction had 5 bases not matched to a gene; V was cut back by 3 bases and J by 4 bases. The CDR3 DNA reads as TGTGCCAGCAGTTTTGCGGGAGCCGGAGAGACCCAGTACTTC. This codes for CASSFAGAGETQYF.

The V gene is TRBV6-1, the J gene TRBJ1-2, with D tentatively TRBD1 (6 bases). The germline CDR1 and CDR2 sequences are MNHNS and SASEGT. The V end lost 2 bases, the J end lost 3 bases, and 13 bases lay between the germline ends. This CDR3 is built from 15 residues. The CDR3 region has the DNA TGTGCCAGCAGTGAACCTACAGGGCGCTACTATGGCTACACCTTC. This gives the protein CASSEPTGRYYGYTF.

The J gene is TRBJ1-3, the V gene TRBV6-1; 10 bases align to TRBD1. Germline lookup yields CDR1 MNHNS and CDR2 SASEGT. This CDR3 region has 14 residues. The V and J ends lost 6 bases and 7 bases, in that order; junction bases with no gene match: 6. DNA of the CDR3: TGTGCCAGCAGGGAGGGACAGGGGAGGAACACCATATATTTT. Translated: CASREGQGRNTIYF.

This clone has just a few counts. The chain carries TRBV10-2 and TRBJ1-3, with D hard to call. The CDR3 is made up of 15 amino acids. Trimming cost V 0 bases and J 2 bases, with 8 bases left between them. The germline V gene encodes CDR1 WSHSY and CDR2 SAAADI. As DNA, the CDR3 is TGCGCCAGCAGTGAGTCAAGCCGGGCTGGAAACACCATATATTTT. As protein: CASSESSRAGNTIYF.

The chain's CDR3 is CASSHHMNTGELFF. The DNA of the CDR3 is TGTGCCAGCAGTCATCACATGAACACCGGGGAGCTGTTTTTT. V and J are TRBV28 and TRBJ2-2; D is unclear. The CDR3 contains 14 residues. V lost 5 bases to trimming and J lost 1 base, with 8 bases between them. CDR1 and CDR2 from the germline V gene are MDHEN and SYDVKM.

This clone was seen a handful of times. The J gene is TRBJ1-1, the V gene TRBV9, with 7 positions matching TRBD1. The CDR3 extends over 15 amino acids. From germline, CDR1 is SGDLS and CDR2 YYNGEE. The J segment lost 6 bases and the V segment lost 2 bases, leaving 10 bases of the junction unmatched. The CDR3 coding sequence is TGTGCCAGCAGCGTGGGGGGACAGCACAGCGCTGAAGCTTTCTTT. This codes for CASSVGGQHSAEAFF.